The 6 T cell receptor beta chains below come from one sample, sequenced in a study of cytomegalovirus exposure and HLA in healthy donors. The study ran its PCR with 60 Vbeta and 13 Jbeta primers. Profiled with immunoSEQ multiplex PCR; TCRdb holds only in-frame clones, not every one. This sample's table reports about 53,000 clones. The sequenced material came from PBMCs. The source is a woman aged 18-30 years in good health and CMV-seronegative.

The chain carries TRBV5-6 and TRBJ1-5; D is unresolved. In germline, CDR1 is SGHDT, CDR2 YYEEEE. Trimming stripped 1 base from V and 3 bases from J, with 5 bases between. This CDR3 comprises 13 residues. In DNA, the CDR3 is TGTGCCAGCAGCTTGAGCCACAATCAGCCCCAGCATTTT. The encoded protein is CASSLSHNQPQHF.

This chain joins TRBV5-6 and TRBJ1-1; perhaps TRBD1 as D (6 bases). V was pared by 4 bases and J by 8 bases, with 18 bases between. The CDR3 spans 14 residues. Looked up from germline, CDR1 is SGHDT and CDR2 is YYEEEE. CDR3 in DNA: TGTGCCAGCAGCCGACCCGGGGGGGCAAGGGAAGCTTTCTTT. This translates into CASSRPGGAREAFF.

The chain is built from TRBV6-1 and TRBJ1-5; a weak D match, TRBD1 (6 bases). The CDR3 is made up of 14 amino acids. Germline V gene sequence: CDR1 MNHNS, CDR2 SASEGT. V shed 5 bases and J shed 3 bases, with 11 bases lying between them. In nucleotides, the CDR3 is TGTGCCAGCAGTACCGACAGGATCAATCAGCCCCAGCATTTT. Its protein is CASSTDRINQPQHF.

CDR3 DNA: TGTGCCAGCGAGTCTAGCGGGATGCCCTACGAGCAGTACTTC. Translation: CASESSGMPYEQYF. The genes are TRBV27 and TRBJ2-7; 9 nucleotides agree with TRBD2. J gave up 2 bases and V 8 bases, and 7 bases lay outside the gene matches. This CDR3 is built from 14 residues. Germline V gene lookup returns CDR1 MNHEY and CDR2 SMNVEV (reference sequence).

The chain links TRBV28 to TRBJ2-7; the match to TRBD2 covers 10 bases. With 4 bases clipped from V and 7 bases from J, the junction kept 7 bases outside the gene matches. The CDR3 runs to 14 residues. Germline assignment: CDR1 MDHEN and CDR2 SYDVKM. The CDR3 nucleotides are TGTGCCAGCAGTTCAGCGGGAGGGCCGGGGGAGCAGTACTTC. The encoded protein is CASSSAGGPGEQYF.

CDR3 in DNA: TGTGCCAGCAGCTTAACAGGGTTGGGGAACTACAATGAGCAGTTCTTC. This gives the protein CASSLTGLGNYNEQFF. The chain couples TRBV7-2 to TRBJ2-1; possible D gene TRBD1, 6 bases. V lost 2 bases, J lost 3 bases, and 14 bases lay in between. The CDR3 runs 16 residues. Germline V gene data show CDR1 as SGHTA and CDR2 as FQGNSA.